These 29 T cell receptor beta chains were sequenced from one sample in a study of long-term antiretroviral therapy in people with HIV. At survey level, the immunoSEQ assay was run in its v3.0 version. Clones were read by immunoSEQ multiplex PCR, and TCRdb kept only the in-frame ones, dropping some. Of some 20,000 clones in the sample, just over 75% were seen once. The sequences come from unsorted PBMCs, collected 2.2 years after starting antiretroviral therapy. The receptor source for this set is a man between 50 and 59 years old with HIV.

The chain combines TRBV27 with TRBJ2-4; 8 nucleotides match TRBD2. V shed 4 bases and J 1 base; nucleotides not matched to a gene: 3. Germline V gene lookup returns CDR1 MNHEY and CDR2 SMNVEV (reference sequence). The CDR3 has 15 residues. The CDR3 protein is CASSWGGRAKNIQYF. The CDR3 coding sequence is TGTGCCAGCAGTTGGGGCGGGAGGGCCAAAAACATTCAGTACTTC.

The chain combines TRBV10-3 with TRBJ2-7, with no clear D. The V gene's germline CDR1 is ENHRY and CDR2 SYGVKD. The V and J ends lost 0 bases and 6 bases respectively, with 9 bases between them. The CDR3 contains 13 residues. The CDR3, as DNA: TGTGCCATCAGTGAGTCTGGTGGGTCCGAGCAGTACTTC. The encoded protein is CAISESGGSEQYF.

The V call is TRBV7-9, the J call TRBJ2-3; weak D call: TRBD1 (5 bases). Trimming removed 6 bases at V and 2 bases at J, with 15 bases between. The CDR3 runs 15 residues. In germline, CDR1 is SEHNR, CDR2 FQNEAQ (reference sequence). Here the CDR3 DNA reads TGTGCCAGCAGGCATACAGGCGCGCCCACAGATACGCAGTATTTT. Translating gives CASRHTGAPTDTQYF.

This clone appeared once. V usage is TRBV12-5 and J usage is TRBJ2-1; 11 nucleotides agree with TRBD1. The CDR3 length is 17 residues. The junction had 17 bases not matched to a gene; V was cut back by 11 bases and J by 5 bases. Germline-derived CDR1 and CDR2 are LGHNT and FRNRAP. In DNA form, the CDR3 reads TGTGCTGGGAAAAGGGACAGGGGGGGGGATGGGGACAATGAGCAGTTCTTC. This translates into CAGKRDRGGDGDNEQFF.

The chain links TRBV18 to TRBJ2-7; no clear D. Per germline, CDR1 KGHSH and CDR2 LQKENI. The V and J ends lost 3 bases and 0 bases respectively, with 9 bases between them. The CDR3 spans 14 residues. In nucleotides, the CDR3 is TGTGCCAGCTCACCGATCCAGGACTCCTACGAGCAGTACTTC. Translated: CASSPIQDSYEQYF.

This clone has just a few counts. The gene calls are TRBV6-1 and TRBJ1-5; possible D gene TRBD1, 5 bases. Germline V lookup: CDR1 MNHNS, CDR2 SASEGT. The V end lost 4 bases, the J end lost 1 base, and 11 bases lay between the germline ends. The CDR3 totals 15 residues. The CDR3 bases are TGTGCCAGCAGTGGTTCAGGGATAAGCAATCAGCCCCAGCATTTT. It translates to CASSGSGISNQPQHF.

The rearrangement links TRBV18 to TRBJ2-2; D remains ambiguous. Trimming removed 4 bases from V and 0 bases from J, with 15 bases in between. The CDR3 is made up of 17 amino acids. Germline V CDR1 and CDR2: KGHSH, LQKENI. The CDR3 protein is CASSLGQPVSNTGELFF. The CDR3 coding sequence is TGTGCCAGCTCACTAGGGCAGCCTGTCTCGAACACCGGGGAGCTGTTTTTT.

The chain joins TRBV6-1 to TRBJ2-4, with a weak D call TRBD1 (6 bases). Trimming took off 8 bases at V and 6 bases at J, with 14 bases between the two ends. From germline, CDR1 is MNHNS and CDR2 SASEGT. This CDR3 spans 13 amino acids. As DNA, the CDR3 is TGTGCCAGCCTACAGGGTGCGGGAAACATTCAGTACTTC. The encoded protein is CASLQGAGNIQYF.

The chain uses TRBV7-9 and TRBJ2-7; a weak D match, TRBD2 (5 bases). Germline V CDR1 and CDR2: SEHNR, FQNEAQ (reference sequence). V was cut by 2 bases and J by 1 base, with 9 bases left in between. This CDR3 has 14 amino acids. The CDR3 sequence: CASSLPSPSYEQYF. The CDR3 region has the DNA TGTGCCAGCAGCTTACCTAGCCCTTCCTACGAGCAGTACTTC. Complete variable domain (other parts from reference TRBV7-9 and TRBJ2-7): DTGVSQNPRHKITKRGQNVTFRCDPISEHNRLYWYRQTLGQGPEFLTYFQNEAQLEKSRLLSDRFSAERPKGSFSTLEIQRTEQGDSAMYLCASSLPSPSYEQYFGPGTRLTVT.

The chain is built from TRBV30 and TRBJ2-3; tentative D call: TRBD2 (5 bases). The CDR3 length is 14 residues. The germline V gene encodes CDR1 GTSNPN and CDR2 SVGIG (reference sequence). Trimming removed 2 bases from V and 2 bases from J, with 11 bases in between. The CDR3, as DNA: TGTGCCTGGAGTAGAGGACTCTCCACAGATACGCAGTATTTT. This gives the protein CAWSRGLSTDTQYF.

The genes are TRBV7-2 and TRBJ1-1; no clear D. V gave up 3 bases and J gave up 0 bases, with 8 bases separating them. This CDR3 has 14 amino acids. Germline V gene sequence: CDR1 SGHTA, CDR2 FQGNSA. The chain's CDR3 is CASSFTMVNTEAFF. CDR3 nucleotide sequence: TGTGCCAGCAGCTTCACCATGGTGAACACTGAAGCTTTCTTT.

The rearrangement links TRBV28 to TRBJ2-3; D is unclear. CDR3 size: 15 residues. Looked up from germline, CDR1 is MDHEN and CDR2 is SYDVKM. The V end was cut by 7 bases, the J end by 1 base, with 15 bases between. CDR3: CASNQWSFGTDTQYF. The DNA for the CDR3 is TGTGCCAGCAACCAGTGGAGTTTTGGCACAGATACGCAGTATTTT. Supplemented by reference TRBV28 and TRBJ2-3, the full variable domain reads DVKVTQSSRYLVKRTGEKVFLECVQDMDHENMFWYRQDPGLGLRLIYFSYDVKMKEKGDIPEGYSVSREKKERFSLILESASTNQTSMYLCASNQWSFGTDTQYFGPGTRLTVL.

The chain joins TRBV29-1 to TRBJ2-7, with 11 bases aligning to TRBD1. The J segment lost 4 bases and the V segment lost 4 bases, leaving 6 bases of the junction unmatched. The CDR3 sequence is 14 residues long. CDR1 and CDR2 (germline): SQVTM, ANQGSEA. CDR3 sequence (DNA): TGCAGCGTTGTTGGAGGACAGGGGGCATACGAGCAGTACTTC. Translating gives CSVVGGQGAYEQYF.

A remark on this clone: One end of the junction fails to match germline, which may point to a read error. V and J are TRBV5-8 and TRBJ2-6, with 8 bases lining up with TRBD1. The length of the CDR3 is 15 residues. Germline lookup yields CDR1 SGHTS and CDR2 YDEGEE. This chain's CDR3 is CASSLEGTGGNVLTF. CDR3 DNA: TGTGCCAGCAGCTTGGAGGGTACAGGGGGCAACGTCCTGACTTTC. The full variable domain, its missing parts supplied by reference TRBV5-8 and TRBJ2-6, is EAGVTQSPTHLIKTRGQQATLRCSPISGHTSVYWYQQALGLGLQFLLWYDEGEERNRGNFPPRFSGRQFPNYSSELNVNALELEDSALYLCASSLEGTGGNVLTFGAGSRLTVL.

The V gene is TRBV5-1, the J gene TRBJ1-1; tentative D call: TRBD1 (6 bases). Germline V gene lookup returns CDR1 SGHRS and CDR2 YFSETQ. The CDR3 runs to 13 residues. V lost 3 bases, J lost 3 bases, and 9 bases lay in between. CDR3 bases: TGCGCCAGCAGCTCTACAGGGTACACTGAAGCTTTCTTT. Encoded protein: CASSSTGYTEAFF.

CDR3 nucleotides: TGTGCCAGCAGCCCTCAGACAGGGGTGGACACTGAAGCTTTCTTT. Protein: CASSPQTGVDTEAFF. The chain employs TRBV9 and TRBJ1-1, with 8 bases identical to TRBD1. V was clipped by 4 bases and J by 3 bases; unmatched bases: 8. CDR3 length: 15 amino acids. Per the germline V gene, CDR1 is SGDLS and CDR2 is YYNGEE.

DNA for the CDR3: TGTGCCAGCAGGGCAACTCGACTAGCGGGCACAGATACGCAGTATTTT. Translating gives CASRATRLAGTDTQYF. The J gene is TRBJ2-3, the V gene TRBV28; 9 bases match TRBD2. Germline V lookup: CDR1 MDHEN, CDR2 SYDVKM. J lost 1 base, V lost 6 bases, and 8 bases had no gene match. This CDR3 has 16 residues.

CDR3 DNA: TGTGCCAGCAAGAACGACCGAGGGAGCACCGGGGAGCTGTTTTTT. Its protein product is CASKNDRGSTGELFF. This chain joins TRBV2 and TRBJ2-2; TRBD2 is a possible D gene (5 bases). The V gene lost 7 bases and the J gene lost 4 bases, with 16 bases spanning the gap. This CDR3 region has 15 residues. Germline values: CDR1 SNHLY, CDR2 FYNNEI.

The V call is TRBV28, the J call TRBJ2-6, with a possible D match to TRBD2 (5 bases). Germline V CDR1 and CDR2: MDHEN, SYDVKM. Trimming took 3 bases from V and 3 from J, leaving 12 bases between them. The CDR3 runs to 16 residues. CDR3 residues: CASSLSGSGGANVLTF. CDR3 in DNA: TGTGCCAGCAGTTTGTCGGGAAGTGGTGGGGCCAACGTCCTGACTTTC.

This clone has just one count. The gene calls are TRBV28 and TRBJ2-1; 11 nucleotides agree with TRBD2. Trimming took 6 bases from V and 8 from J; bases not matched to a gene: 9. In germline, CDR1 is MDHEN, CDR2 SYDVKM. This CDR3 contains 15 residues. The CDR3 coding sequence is TGTGCCAGCAGCCTTACTAGCGGGAGTAGCTATGAGCAGTTCTTC. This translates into CASSLTSGSSYEQFF.

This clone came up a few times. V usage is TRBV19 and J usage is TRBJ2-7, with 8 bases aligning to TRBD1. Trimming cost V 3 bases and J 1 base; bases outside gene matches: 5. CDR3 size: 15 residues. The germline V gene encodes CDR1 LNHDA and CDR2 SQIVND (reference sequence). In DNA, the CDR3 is TGTGCCAGTAGTATTCTCGGACAGGGATCCTACGAGCAGTACTTC. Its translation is CASSILGQGSYEQYF.

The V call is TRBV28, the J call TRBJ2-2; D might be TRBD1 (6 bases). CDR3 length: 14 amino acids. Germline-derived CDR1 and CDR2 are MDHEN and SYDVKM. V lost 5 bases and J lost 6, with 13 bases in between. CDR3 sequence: CASSPEGDPGELFF. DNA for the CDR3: TGTGCCAGCAGTCCAGAGGGGGACCCCGGGGAGCTGTTTTTT.

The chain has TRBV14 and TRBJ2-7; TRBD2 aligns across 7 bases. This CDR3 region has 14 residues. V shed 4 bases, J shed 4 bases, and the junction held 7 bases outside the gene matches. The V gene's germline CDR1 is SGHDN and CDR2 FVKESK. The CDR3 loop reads CASSLRDYNYEQYF. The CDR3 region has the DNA TGTGCCAGCAGCCTCCGGGACTATAATTACGAGCAGTACTTC.

CDR3 sequence reads: CASRKQGWGYEQYF. The CDR3 DNA follows: TGTGCCAGCAGGAAACAGGGTTGGGGCTACGAGCAGTACTTC. V is TRBV2 and J is TRBJ2-7; a weak D match, TRBD1 (6 bases). Germline values: CDR1 SNHLY, CDR2 FYNNEI. V was pared by 6 bases and J by 3 bases, with 15 bases between. CDR3 length: 14 residues.

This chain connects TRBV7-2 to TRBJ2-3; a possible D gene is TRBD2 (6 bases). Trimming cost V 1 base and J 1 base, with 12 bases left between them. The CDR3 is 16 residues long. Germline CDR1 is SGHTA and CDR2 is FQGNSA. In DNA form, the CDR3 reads TGTGCCAGCAGCTTAGGATCACTAGCCGGCACAGATACGCAGTATTTT. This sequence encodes CASSLGSLAGTDTQYF.

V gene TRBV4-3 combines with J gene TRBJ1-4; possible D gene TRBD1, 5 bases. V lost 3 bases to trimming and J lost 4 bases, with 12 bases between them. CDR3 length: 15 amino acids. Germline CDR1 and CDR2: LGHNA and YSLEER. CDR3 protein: CASSHRWRGNEKLFF. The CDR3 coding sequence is TGCGCCAGCAGCCATCGATGGAGGGGTAATGAAAAACTGTTTTTT.

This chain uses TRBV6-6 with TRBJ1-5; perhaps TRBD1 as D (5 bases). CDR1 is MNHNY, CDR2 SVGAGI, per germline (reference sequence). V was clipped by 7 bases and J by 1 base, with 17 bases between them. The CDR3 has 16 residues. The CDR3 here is CASTSLGRGSNQPQHF. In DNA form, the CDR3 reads TGTGCCAGCACCTCCCTGGGGCGCGGGAGCAATCAGCCCCAGCATTTT.

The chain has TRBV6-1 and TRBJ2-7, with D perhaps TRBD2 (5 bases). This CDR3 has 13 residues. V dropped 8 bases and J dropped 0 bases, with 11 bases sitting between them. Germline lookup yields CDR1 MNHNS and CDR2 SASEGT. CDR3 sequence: CASRTGNSYEQYF. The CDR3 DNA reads TGTGCCAGCCGGACGGGGAACTCCTACGAGCAGTACTTC.

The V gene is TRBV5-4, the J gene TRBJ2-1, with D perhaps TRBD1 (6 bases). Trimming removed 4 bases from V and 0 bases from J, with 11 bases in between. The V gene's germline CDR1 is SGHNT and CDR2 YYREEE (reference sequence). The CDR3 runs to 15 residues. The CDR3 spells CASSPRGSSYNEQFF. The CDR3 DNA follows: TGTGCCAGCAGCCCGAGGGGGAGCTCCTACAATGAGCAGTTCTTC.